The clone carrying this TCR beta chain turned up a few times. Its antigen is currently unknown. The record originates from a study of T-cell reconstitution after alpha-beta-depleted transplantation in children. Study results and limitations: The study traced high day-60 TCRbeta diversity in some patients to surviving recipient T cells and thymic progenitors. Several hundred expanded graft clones reportedly supplied alpha-beta T cells about two months after transplant. A year post-transplant, T-cell counts and diversity derived mostly from newly produced T cells.

V dropped 0 bases and J dropped 0 bases, with 13 bases sitting between them. Germline V gene data show CDR1 as SGHRS and CDR2 as YFSETQ. The CDR3 extends over 17 amino acids. The TCRbeta library was prepared with unique molecular identifiers. TCRdb re-called the PCR reads with MiXCR, one entry per CDR3 protein. The sample contains under 400,000 distinct CDR3 sequences, approximately 23% of which appear only once. The sequence derives from a male patient between 5 and 17 years old who had a stem cell transplant for acute lymphoblastic leukemia, so the T cells may come from the graft donor. V and J are TRBV5-1 and TRBJ1-3; unclear D gene. The source was PBMCs, mostly from graft donor cells, collected 180 days after TCRalphabeta/CD19-depleted stem cell transplant. The CDR3 region is CASSLGPSSDSGNTIYF. DNA for the CDR3: TGCGCCAGCAGCTTGGGCCCCTCGAGCGACTCTGGAAACACCATATATTTT.